This T cell receptor (beta chain) was recovered during a study of blood T cell repertoires in COVID-19. CDR1 and CDR2 (germline): SQVTM, ANQGSEA. V dropped 3 bases and J dropped 9; count of bases not matched to a gene: 13. This CDR3 is built from 15 residues. Profiled with immunoSEQ multiplex PCR; TCRdb holds only in-frame clones, not every one. Of around 47,000 clones listed, around 82% are singletons. Sequenced sample: peripheral blood. The clonotype originates from a woman older than 75 with COVID-19, enrolled during active disease. The chain combines TRBV29-1 with TRBJ2-1; 8 nucleotides line up with TRBD2. CDR3 sequence: CSVEGDGRASFEQFF. The CDR3 DNA sequence: TGCAGCGTTGAGGGAGACGGGAGGGCGTCCTTTGAGCAGTTCTTC.